The next 21 T cell receptor beta chains were all read from a single sample in a study of a mutant IDH1 vaccine in newly diagnosed glioma. No cognate antigen is known for these TCRs. Here immunoSEQ multiplex PCR was the method, and the copy in TCRdb shows in-frame clones only, minus some. The repertoire has roughly 60,000 clones, around four fifths of them found once; the top ten carry 6.5% to 9%. Documented time point: week 5, during vaccination. In every dose of vaccine, 300 ug of mutant IDH1 20-mer peptide was given alongside topical imiquimod. The sequencing here drew on PBMCs, taken from a glioma patient whose treatment included an IDH1 peptide vaccine. Receptor source: a woman aged 45-60 years with glioma.

This clone was counted between two and nine times. The chain employs TRBV19 and TRBJ1-4; 9 positions match TRBD1. CDR1 and CDR2 (germline): LNHDA, SQIVND (reference sequence). The V and J ends lost 5 bases and 7 bases, in that order; junction bases with no gene match: 8. The CDR3 runs 15 residues. CDR3 loop: CASSFLTGGGEKLFF. The CDR3 DNA reads as TGTGCCAGTAGTTTTTTGACAGGGGGGGGTGAAAAACTGTTTTTT. Based on the CDR3 plus reference TRBV19 and TRBJ1-4, the full variable domain is DGGITQSPKYLFRKEGQNVTLSCEQNLNHDAMYWYRQDPGQGLRLIYYSQIVNDFQKGDIAEGYSVSREKKESFPLTVTSAQKNPTAFYLCASSFLTGGGEKLFFGSGTQLSVL.

The chain combines TRBV2 with TRBJ2-7; D is possibly TRBD1 (5 bases). This CDR3 has 17 amino acids. The V and J ends lost 2 bases and 3 bases respectively, with 20 bases between them. Per the germline V gene, CDR1 is SNHLY and CDR2 is FYNNEI. The CDR3 reads CASSEQWGRVKDYEQYF. In nucleotides, the CDR3 is TGTGCCAGCAGTGAACAGTGGGGCCGGGTTAAGGACTACGAGCAGTACTTC.

The V and J genes are TRBV11-2 and TRBJ2-7; D is uncertain. The CDR3 spans 12 residues. V lost 3 bases, J lost 7 bases, and 10 bases lay in between. The germline gives CDR1 SGHAT, CDR2 FQNNGV. The chain's CDR3 is CASSFSLGEQYF. Written as DNA, the CDR3 is TGTGCCAGCAGCTTTTCTTTGGGGGAGCAGTACTTC.

This clone was detected once. This rearrangement joins TRBV5-4 to TRBJ1-3; no clear D gene. V was trimmed by 4 bases and J by 0 bases, leaving 14 bases between them. The length of the CDR3 is 16 residues. From germline, CDR1 is SGHNT and CDR2 YYREEE (reference sequence). This CDR3 reads CASSQETATSGNTIYF. DNA for the CDR3: TGTGCCAGCAGCCAAGAAACAGCAACCTCTGGAAACACCATATATTTT.

V is TRBV28 and J is TRBJ2-3; 7 nucleotides line up with TRBD1. Germline V gene data show CDR1 as MDHEN and CDR2 as SYDVKM. This CDR3 comprises 15 residues. V shed 3 bases, J shed 8 bases, and the junction held 11 bases outside the gene matches. The CDR3 loop reads CASSLITGDDGTQYF. The CDR3, as DNA: TGTGCCAGCAGTTTGATCACAGGGGATGATGGTACGCAGTATTTT. Looking up the rest from reference TRBV28 and TRBJ2-3 gives the full variable domain: DVKVTQSSRYLVKRTGEKVFLECVQDMDHENMFWYRQDPGLGLRLIYFSYDVKMKEKGDIPEGYSVSREKKERFSLILESASTNQTSMYLCASSLITGDDGTQYFGPGTRLTVL.

This clone was picked up a small number of times. This chain links TRBV4-1 with TRBJ1-1; D is perhaps TRBD1 (6 bases). Per the germline V gene, CDR1 is MGHRA and CDR2 is YSYEKL. The CDR3 covers 16 residues. Trimming removed 2 bases from V and 6 bases from J, with 19 bases in between. As DNA, the CDR3 is TGCGCCAGCAGCCAAACTCCTCAGGGGTCCGGGGCTGAAGCTTTCTTT. Translating it yields CASSQTPQGSGAEAFF.

CDR3 nucleotides: TGTGCCAGCAGCTCTCAGGGAAATCAGCCCCAGCATTTT. Its protein product is CASSSQGNQPQHF. This chain connects TRBV13 to TRBJ1-5; maybe TRBD1 (5 bases). The CDR3 is 13 amino acids. Between the trimmed V and J ends, which lost 4 bases and 4 bases, there was a span of 8 bases. Per germline, CDR1 PRHDT and CDR2 FYEKMQ (reference sequence).

The J gene is TRBJ1-3, the V gene TRBV2; maybe TRBD1 (6 bases). Trimming stripped 0 bases from V and 4 bases from J, with 16 bases between. Germline values: CDR1 SNHLY, CDR2 FYNNEI. CDR3 length: 17 residues. The CDR3 DNA follows: TGTGCCAGCAGTGAAGCGCGGGGGGCTGGAGGAGGAAACACCATATATTTT. It translates to CASSEARGAGGGNTIYF. The full variable domain, rest sourced from reference TRBV2 and TRBJ1-3, is EPEVTQTPSHQVTQMGQEVILRCVPISNHLYFYWYRQILGQKVEFLVSFYNNEISEKSEIFDDQFSVERPDGSNFTLKIRSTKLEDSAMYFCASSEARGAGGGNTIYFGEGSWLTVV.

This clone was observed a single time. V is TRBV9 and J is TRBJ2-2, with 12 bases fitting TRBD2. V gave up 7 bases and J gave up 4 bases; unmatched junction bases: 11. The CDR3 covers 17 residues. Germline V gene data show CDR1 as SGDLS and CDR2 as YYNGEE. CDR3 in amino acids: CASGKTSGGPSTGELFF. In DNA form, the CDR3 reads TGTGCCAGCGGCAAAACTAGCGGGGGGCCTAGCACCGGGGAGCTGTTTTTT.

This chain connects TRBV10-2 to TRBJ1-4; D gene unclear. This CDR3 comprises 12 residues. Germline CDR1 is WSHSY and CDR2 is SAAADI. V lost 4 bases and J 15 bases, leaving 15 bases between the germline ends. CDR3 sequence reads: CASSVGPQSVFF. CDR3 nucleotide sequence: TGCGCCAGCAGTGTTGGACCTCAAAGTGTGTTTTTT.

As concerns this clone: In this CDR3 the conserved last residue, phenylalanine or tryptophan, is missing, so a read error is likely. J is TRBJ1-1 and V is TRBV2; 9 nucleotides align to TRBD1. The germline V gene encodes CDR1 SNHLY and CDR2 FYNNEI. The V segment lost 4 bases and the J segment 5 bases; nucleotides outside the gene matches: 8. The CDR3 is made up of 15 amino acids. Written as DNA, the CDR3 is TGTGCCAGCAGTGCCACCGGGACAGGGTTGACTGAAGCTTTCCTT. Translation: CASSATGTGLTEAFL.

This chain joins TRBV27 and TRBJ2-7; D ambiguous. The germline V gene has CDR1 MNHEY and CDR2 SMNVEV (reference sequence). The V and J ends lost 2 bases and 6 bases respectively, with 8 bases between them. CDR3 size: 12 residues. The CDR3 DNA reads TGTGCCAGCAGTTTACCCAAGGGCGAGCAGTACTTC. Protein sequence: CASSLPKGEQYF.

The rearrangement joins TRBV29-1 to TRBJ2-5; 9 bases line up with TRBD2. V lost 7 bases and J lost 5; bases outside the gene matches: 5. CDR3 size: 12 residues. Germline lookup yields CDR1 SQVTM and CDR2 ANQGSEA. Here the CDR3 reads CSGRGGTETQYF. The CDR3 DNA is TGCAGCGGGCGGGGGGGAACGGAGACCCAGTACTTC.

The J gene is TRBJ1-1, the V gene TRBV6-4; TRBD1 matches 7 bases. The CDR3 length is 15 residues. The germline gives CDR1 MRHNA, CDR2 SNTAGT. Unmatched junction bases numbered 2, after V lost 0 bases and J lost 1 base. CDR3 DNA: TGTGCCAGCAGTGACTCGAACAGGGGGAACACTGAAGCTTTCTTT. This gives the protein CASSDSNRGNTEAFF.

V gene TRBV5-6 combines with J gene TRBJ1-6, with D unclear. Germline CDR1 SGHDT, CDR2 YYEEEE. V lost 4 bases, J lost 14 bases, and 19 bases lay in between. The CDR3 length is 14 residues. In DNA form, the CDR3 reads TGTGCCAGCAGCAAAGGAGGGCACCTTTCGGCCCTCCACTTT. Encoded protein: CASSKGGHLSALHF.

The CDR3 region has the DNA TGTGCCAGCAGTCTTTCCGGGGGGCGGCTCACTGAAGCTTTCTTT. Protein sequence: CASSLSGGRLTEAFF. The gene calls are TRBV6-5 and TRBJ1-1, with D possibly matching TRBD1 (6 bases). Germline assignment: CDR1 MNHEY and CDR2 SVGAGI. The CDR3 length is 15 residues. The germline V and J ends were trimmed by 5 bases and 4 bases, with 17 bases remaining between them.

Only a few counts were recorded for this clone. This chain connects TRBV10-3 to TRBJ1-2; 7 positions agree with TRBD1. Per germline, CDR1 ENHRY and CDR2 SYGVKD. The CDR3 contains 13 residues. J was trimmed by 8 bases and V by 2 bases; bases with no gene match: 5. In DNA form, the CDR3 reads TGTGCCATCAGTGAGGACAGGGTGAACGGCTACACCTTC. It encodes CAISEDRVNGYTF.

The rearrangement joins TRBV6-6 to TRBJ1-2, with D possibly matching TRBD1 (6 bases). Trimming cost V 5 bases and J 3 bases, with 13 bases left between them. Germline V lookup: CDR1 MNHNY, CDR2 SVGAGI (reference sequence). This CDR3 contains 14 residues. The CDR3 region has the DNA TGTGCCAGCAGTCAACAGGGTGGACACTATGGCTACACCTTC. Translated, it gives CASSQQGGHYGYTF.

This chain links TRBV9 with TRBJ1-1, with D possibly TRBD1 on 6 matching bases. Per germline, CDR1 SGDLS and CDR2 YYNGEE. This CDR3 has 14 amino acids. Trimming left V 0 bases short and J 4 bases short, with 10 bases between. This CDR3 is CASSVGGRGTEAFF. As DNA, the CDR3 is TGTGCCAGCAGCGTAGGGGGGCGCGGCACTGAAGCTTTCTTT.

This chain uses TRBV19 with TRBJ2-4, with D perhaps matching TRBD2 (6 bases). CDR1 and CDR2 from the germline V gene are LNHDA and SQIVND (reference sequence). The CDR3 contains 16 residues. V lost 2 bases and J 7 bases, leaving 18 bases between the germline ends. CDR3 bases: TGTGCCAGTAGTATAACCCTCGGAGGGGTTAGGAACATTCAGTACTTC. Translating it yields CASSITLGGVRNIQYF.

The CDR3 sequence: CASSMGQGLNEQFF. The CDR3 DNA sequence: TGTGCCAGTAGTATGGGTCAGGGGTTGAATGAGCAGTTCTTC. The rearrangement links TRBV19 to TRBJ2-1; D might be TRBD1 (6 bases). V lost 3 bases, J lost 7 bases, and 13 bases lay in between. Germline values: CDR1 LNHDA, CDR2 SQIVND (reference sequence). This CDR3 is 14 amino acids long.